A single T cell receptor (beta chain) is shown here with its context. Its antigen is not identified. These data come from a study of CD8+CD57+ T cells in acquired aplastic anemia. On the study more broadly: Quantities of DNA derived from sorted CD4+ and CD8+ cells averaged approximately 3.5 ug. Findings of the study overall: CD8+ Simpson's diversity did not differ significantly between patients and controls. In common between the patients and the controls were twenty-nine CD8+ CDR3 sequences.

CDR3 and TCR beta VDJ profiling relied on genomic DNA as the template. TCRdb ran MiXCR on the reads and lists one entry per CDR3 protein. The table includes 260,000 or so distinct CDR3 sequences, 82% detected once. CD8+CD57+ cell expansion, shown by flow cytometry, had occurred in the patients selected for sequencing. The cohort consisted entirely of patients having severe acquired aplastic anemia. The sequencing input was sorted CD4+, CD8+, or CD8+CD57+ T cells (not recorded which) from PBMCs. The sequence was collected from a human donor with aplastic anemia.

The CDR3 DNA sequence: TGCAGTGCCAGTAGTTGGGGACCCAAGATGTCGAATGAGCAGTTCTTC. It codes for CSASSWGPKMSNEQFF. The rearrangement joins TRBV20-1 to TRBJ2-1, with D perhaps matching TRBD1 or TRBD2 (5 bases each). This CDR3 has 16 residues. CDR1 DFQATT and CDR2 SNEGSKA come from the germline V gene (reference sequence). The V end lost 6 bases, the J end lost 7 bases, and 25 bases lay between the germline ends.